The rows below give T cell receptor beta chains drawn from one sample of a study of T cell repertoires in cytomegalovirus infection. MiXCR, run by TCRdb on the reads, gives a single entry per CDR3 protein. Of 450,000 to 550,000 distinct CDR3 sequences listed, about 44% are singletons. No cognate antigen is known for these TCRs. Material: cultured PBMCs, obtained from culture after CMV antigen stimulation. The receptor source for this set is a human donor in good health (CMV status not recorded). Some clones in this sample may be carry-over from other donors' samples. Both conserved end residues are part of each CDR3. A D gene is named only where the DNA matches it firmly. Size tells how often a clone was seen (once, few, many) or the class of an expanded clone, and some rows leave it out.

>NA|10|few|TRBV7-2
CASSFDRQFF
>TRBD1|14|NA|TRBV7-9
CASSVGQENTEAFF
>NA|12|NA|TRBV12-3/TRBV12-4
CASRRGGLGGNW
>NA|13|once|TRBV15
CATSTRAGNEQYF
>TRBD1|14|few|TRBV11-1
CASSSPTGEEGYTF
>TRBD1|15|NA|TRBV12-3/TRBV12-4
CASSLGQSLTYEQYF
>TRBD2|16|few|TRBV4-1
CASSQVLAGRTGELFF
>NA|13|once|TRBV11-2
CASSLVGREAQHF
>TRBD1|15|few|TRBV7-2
CASRNLEGAPGEAFF
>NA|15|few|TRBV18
CASSPRTGFGDTQYF
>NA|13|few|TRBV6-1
CASSDLGFDTQYF
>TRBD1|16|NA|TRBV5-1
CASSRDPTGGGNEQFF
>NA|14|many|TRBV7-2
CASSSRQGNSPLHF
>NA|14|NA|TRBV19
CASSLRDPPDTQYF
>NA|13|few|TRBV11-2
CASSQQGVYGYTF
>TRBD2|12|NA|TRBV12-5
CASGRGGETQYF
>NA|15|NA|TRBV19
CASSIASRPSGELFF
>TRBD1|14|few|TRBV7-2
CASSYRTGDYEQYF
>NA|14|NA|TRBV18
CASSPRTDQETQYF
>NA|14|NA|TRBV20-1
CSARSLRGDTEAFF
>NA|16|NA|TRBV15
CATSKNRVGGTDTQYF
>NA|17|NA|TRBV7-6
CASSPSLGLPGEYEQYF
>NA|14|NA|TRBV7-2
CASSFLLGLSEQFF
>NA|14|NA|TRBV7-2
CASSLQGPRETQYF
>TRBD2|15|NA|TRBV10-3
CAISESSRGGGEQYF
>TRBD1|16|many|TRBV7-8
CASSLVPGQLNYGYTF
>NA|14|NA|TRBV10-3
CAISVRVKDTEAFF
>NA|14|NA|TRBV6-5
CASSYSGVGTEAFF
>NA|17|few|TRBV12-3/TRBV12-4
CASSSAGTRGSYNEQFF
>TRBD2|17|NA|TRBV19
CASSPETSGSFTGELFF
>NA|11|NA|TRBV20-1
CSARDRSGYTF
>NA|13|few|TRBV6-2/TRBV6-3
CASSRGPPETQYF
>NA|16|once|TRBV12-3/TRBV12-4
CASYPGGGRDKREAFF
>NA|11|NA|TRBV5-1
CASSNDVEQFF
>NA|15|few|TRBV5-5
CASSVDSFLSYEQYF
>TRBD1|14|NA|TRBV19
CASMGTASGTEAFF
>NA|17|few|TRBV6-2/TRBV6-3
CASRRTAGRLDSYEQYF
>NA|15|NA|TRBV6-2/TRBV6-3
CASSQASGRRETQYF
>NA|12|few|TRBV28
CASRHNSYEQYF
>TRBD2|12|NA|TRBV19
CASSTVGGEQYF
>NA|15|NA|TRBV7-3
CASSFPGGSYNEQFF
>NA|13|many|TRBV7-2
CASSLEAGYEAFF
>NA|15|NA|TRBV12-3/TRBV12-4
CASSDNRAGITEAFF
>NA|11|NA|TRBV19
CASSQGNTQYF
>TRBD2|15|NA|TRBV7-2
CASSPPGLAGWPLFF
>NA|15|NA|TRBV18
CASSPRGRGPFEQFF
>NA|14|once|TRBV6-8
CASTADTNTGELFF
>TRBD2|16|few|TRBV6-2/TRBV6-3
CASMYFERGGYNEQFF
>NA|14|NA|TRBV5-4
CASSLPGVSGELFF
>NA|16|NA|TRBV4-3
CASSQAADTINTEAFF
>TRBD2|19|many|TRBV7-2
CASSLQGASGGRSYNEQFF
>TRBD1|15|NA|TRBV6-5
CASSSSGTGNEKLFF
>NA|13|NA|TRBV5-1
CASSRQVNTEAFF
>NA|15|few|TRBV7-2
CASSLFNQNTGELFF
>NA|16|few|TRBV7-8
CASSLTRRKANQPQHF